Shown below are 30 T cell receptor beta chains from a single sample sequenced in a study of T cells in Graves' hyperthyroidism and ophthalmopathy. TCR beta CDR3 regions were amplified from RNA. The primer set for the first-round RT-PCR of the TCR CDR3 was HTBI. MiXCR, applied by TCRdb to the multiplex PCR reads, yields one record per CDR3 protein. Of roughly 710,000 distinct CDR3 sequences detected, over 35% appear once; the ten largest clones hold around 30%. Sequencing was carried out using blood. The receptors here all came from a woman in her 40s with Graves' hyperthyroidism.

This clonotype was counted many times. The V gene is TRBV10-2, the J gene TRBJ2-2, with D perhaps matching TRBD1 or TRBD2 (5 bases each). Germline-derived CDR1 and CDR2 are WSHSY and SAAADI. The CDR3 has 15 residues. Between the trimmed V and J ends, which lost 6 bases and 2 bases, there was a span of 13 bases. The CDR3 nucleotides read TGCGCCAGCAGAGAACGGGACGAAAACACCGGGGAGCTGTTTTTT. Protein product: CASRERDENTGELFF.

The rearrangement links TRBV9 to TRBJ1-6, with 7 bases lining up with TRBD1. Germline V gene lookup returns CDR1 SGDLS and CDR2 YYNGEE. This CDR3 is built from 15 residues. Trimming took 7 bases from V and 7 from J; bases not matched to a gene: 11. CDR3 bases: TGTGCCAGCTCACCACGGGACAGTCTAAATTCACCCCTCCACTTT. It specifies CASSPRDSLNSPLHF.

This clonotype was picked up one time. The chain links TRBV2 to TRBJ2-7; 9 bases agree with TRBD1. J lost 4 bases, V lost 8 bases, and 12 bases had no gene match. The length of the CDR3 is 15 residues. The germline CDR1 and CDR2 sequences are SNHLY and FYNNEI. The CDR3 DNA follows: TGTGCCAGCGTTGGTACCGGGACAGGGAAATACGAGCAGTACTTC. Amino acids: CASVGTGTGKYEQYF.

This clonotype was observed many times. This chain joins TRBV19 and TRBJ1-5, with 10 positions matching TRBD1. The length of the CDR3 is 15 residues. With V trimmed by 5 bases and J by 5 bases, 6 bases remained unmatched. Per the germline V gene, CDR1 is LNHDA and CDR2 is SQIVND (reference sequence). CDR3 loop: CASSGRDRGYQPQHF. CDR3 bases: TGTGCCAGTAGTGGTCGGGACAGGGGTTATCAGCCCCAGCATTTT.

The chain combines TRBV7-8 with TRBJ2-1, with D tentatively TRBD1 (6 bases). V dropped 1 base and J dropped 11 bases, with 15 bases sitting between them. This CDR3 has 14 residues. Per germline, CDR1 SGHVS and CDR2 FQNEAQ. For the CDR3, the DNA is TGTGCCAGCAGCTTAGGTCAGGTGGGGGCCAAGCAGTTCTTC. Translating gives CASSLGQVGAKQFF.

This clonotype was detected only a few times. This sequence joins TRBV4-1 and TRBJ1-1; D is uncertain. V was pared by 0 bases and J by 1 base, with 15 bases between. CDR3 length: 17 residues. In germline, CDR1 is MGHRA, CDR2 YSYEKL. CDR3 bases: TGCGCCAGCAGCCAAGATAACATGGGGAGAGGGAACACTGAAGCTTTCTTT. Protein product: CASSQDNMGRGNTEAFF.

There are a few counts of this clonotype. The V gene is TRBV5-1, the J gene TRBJ1-2; perhaps TRBD1 as D (5 bases). The CDR3 spans 15 residues. V was trimmed by 5 bases and J by 0 bases, leaving 14 bases between them. CDR1 and CDR2 (germline): SGHRS, YFSETQ. Written as DNA, the CDR3 is TGCGCCAGCAGTCTCGTAGGGGCGACTAACTATGGCTACACCTTC. Translated, it gives CASSLVGATNYGYTF.

This clonotype was observed a few times. The V call is TRBV13, the J call TRBJ2-7; 8 nucleotides align to TRBD2. The germline CDR1 and CDR2 sequences are PRHDT and FYEKMQ (reference sequence). V was pared by 6 bases and J by 3 bases, with 7 bases of the junction left unmatched. The CDR3 covers 14 residues. In DNA form, the CDR3 reads TGTGCCAGCAGTGTTACTAGCGGAATCTACGAGCAGTACTTC. It is translated as CASSVTSGIYEQYF.

This clonotype was counted at least ten times. The chain is built from TRBV7-9 and TRBJ2-5; 7 nucleotides match TRBD1. The J segment lost 3 bases and the V segment lost 5 bases, leaving 6 bases of the junction unmatched. CDR1 is SEHNR, CDR2 FQNEAQ, per germline (reference sequence). There are 14 residues in the CDR3. As DNA, the CDR3 is TGTGCCAGCAGCCGACAGGGTTTTGAAGAGACCCAGTACTTC. It is translated as CASSRQGFEETQYF.

The chain employs TRBV7-2 and TRBJ2-7; 8 bases match TRBD2. The V gene's germline CDR1 is SGHTA and CDR2 FQGNSA. V lost 3 bases, J lost 3 bases, and 16 bases stayed unmatched. There are 18 residues in the CDR3. CDR3 coding DNA: TGTGCCAGCAGCTTTAGGGTTTTCAGTGTAAGCGGGAGCTACGAGCAGTACTTC. Its translation: CASSFRVFSVSGSYEQYF.

This clonotype was counted at least ten times. The gene calls are TRBV12-3 or TRBV12-4 and TRBJ1-2; possible D gene TRBD1, 5 bases. The CDR3 has 14 amino acids. Trimming removed 5 bases at V and 6 bases at J, with 16 bases between. CDR3 DNA sequence: TGTGCCAGCAGTCCATCCACCCGACAGAATGGCTACACCTTC. Protein sequence: CASSPSTRQNGYTF.

CDR3 loop: CASSYAGGQGYTGELFF. In nucleotides, the CDR3 is TGTGCCAGCAGTTACGCCGGAGGACAGGGCTACACCGGGGAGCTGTTTTTT. The genes are TRBV25-1 and TRBJ2-2; 8 positions match TRBD1. CDR3 length: 17 residues. Germline CDR1 reads MGHDK; CDR2 reads SYGVNS. With 5 bases clipped from V and 3 bases from J, the junction kept 11 bases outside the gene matches.

In its sample, this clonotype was seen many times. This sequence joins TRBV10-3 and TRBJ1-2, with D possibly matching TRBD1 (6 bases). V lost 4 bases to trimming and J lost 3 bases, with 9 bases between them. This CDR3 has 13 amino acids. CDR1 and CDR2 from the germline V gene are ENHRY and SYGVKD. CDR3: CAISGRQDYGYTF. The DNA for the CDR3 is TGTGCCATCAGTGGTCGACAGGACTATGGCTACACCTTC.

This rearrangement joins TRBV7-2 to TRBJ1-3; weak D call: TRBD1 (5 bases). The V gene lost 5 bases and the J gene lost 1 base, with 12 bases spanning the gap. The germline CDR1 and CDR2 sequences are SGHTA and FQGNSA. The CDR3 covers 15 residues. CDR3: CASSGGFGSGNTIYF. CDR3 in DNA: TGTGCCAGCAGCGGGGGGTTTGGATCTGGAAACACCATATATTTT.

This clonotype was detected ten times or more. The CDR3, as DNA: TGTGCCAGTAGTTCCCAGGGTATGGGCACTGAAGCTTTCTTT. Translation gives CASSSQGMGTEAFF. The genes are TRBV19 and TRBJ1-1, with D possibly matching TRBD1 (5 bases). Germline CDR1 and CDR2: LNHDA and SQIVND (reference sequence). The CDR3 has 14 residues. Trimming took off 5 bases at V and 4 bases at J, with 14 bases between the two ends.

This clonotype was picked up many times. The chain couples TRBV5-5 to TRBJ1-4; D is undetermined. The germline gives CDR1 SGHKS, CDR2 YYEKEE (reference sequence). This CDR3 has 11 amino acids. The V end was cut by 4 bases, the J end by 5 bases, with 3 bases between. The CDR3 region is CASSHNEKLFF. The CDR3 bases are TGTGCCAGCAGCCACAATGAAAAACTGTTTTTT. Looking up the rest from reference TRBV5-5 and TRBJ1-4 gives the full variable domain: DAGVTQSPTHLIKTRGQQVTLRCSPISGHKSVSWYQQVLGQGPQFIFQYYEKEERGRGNFPDRFSARQFPNYSSELNVNALLLGDSALYLCASSHNEKLFFGSGTQLSVL.

To note about this clonotype: A much larger clone is a single base away; this may be a read error. No conserved phenylalanine or tryptophan ends this CDR3, so it is likely a read error. The CDR3 DNA sequence: TGCGCCAGCAGCCAAGATGGGGGCGGTCTTGGCTACACCCTC. Its protein product is CASSQDGGGLGYTL. The chain recombines TRBV7-9 with TRBJ1-2; weak D call: TRBD1 (6 bases). The CDR3 runs to 14 residues. Germline V CDR1 and CDR2: SEHNR, FQNEAQ (reference sequence).

V is TRBV12-3 or TRBV12-4 and J is TRBJ1-3; no clear D gene. The CDR3 consists of 15 residues. Trimming shortened V by 4 bases and J by 0 bases, and 10 bases separated the two germline ends. The chain's CDR3 is CASSSLPNSGNTIYF. The CDR3 nucleotides are TGTGCCAGCAGTTCCTTGCCCAACTCTGGAAACACCATATATTTT.

This clonotype was observed a few times. The V call is TRBV12-5, the J call TRBJ1-1; 8 bases map to TRBD1. This CDR3 is 17 amino acids long. After removal of 5 bases from V and 1 base from J, the junction contained 12 bases not matched to a gene. Per the germline V gene, CDR1 is LGHNT and CDR2 is FRNRAP. CDR3 nucleotide sequence: TGTGCTAGTGGTCCTGACAGGGGAAAGACTCGGAACACTGAAGCTTTCTTT. Translating it yields CASGPDRGKTRNTEAFF.

This clonotype occurred a few times. The V call is TRBV12-3 or TRBV12-4, the J call TRBJ1-1; possibly TRBD1 for D (5 bases). The V gene lost 2 bases and the J gene lost 4 bases, with 8 bases spanning the gap. The CDR3 sequence is 13 residues long. The CDR3 loop reads CASSLNGGTEAFF. CDR3 nucleotides: TGTGCCAGCAGTTTAAATGGGGGCACTGAAGCTTTCTTT.

V and J are TRBV9 and TRBJ1-5; D perhaps matches TRBD1 (6 bases). Germline V gives CDR1 SGDLS, CDR2 YYNGEE. V lost 4 bases to trimming and J lost 7 bases, with 18 bases between them. The CDR3 totals 15 residues. In DNA, the CDR3 is TGTGCCAGCAGCCAAGATTCCAGGGGCCAGCAGCCCCAGCATTTT. Its translation: CASSQDSRGQQPQHF. The full variable domain, rest sourced from reference TRBV9 and TRBJ1-5, is DSGVTQTPKHLITATGQRVTLRCSPRSGDLSVYWYQQSLDQGLQFLIQYYNGEERAKGNILERFSAQQFPDLHSELNLSSLELGDSALYFCASSQDSRGQQPQHFGDGTRLSIL.

This sequence joins TRBV5-4 and TRBJ2-5; maybe TRBD1 (6 bases). Trimming took 3 bases from V and 1 from J, leaving 10 bases between them. CDR3 length equals 14 residues. Germline V gives CDR1 SGHNT, CDR2 YYREEE (reference sequence). The DNA for the CDR3 is TGTGCCAGCAGCTACGGACAGTTCCAAGAGACCCAGTACTTC. Amino acid sequence: CASSYGQFQETQYF.

In DNA form, the CDR3 reads TGTGCCAGCAGCTTAGTCCGCTTAGGGGATACGCAGTATTTT. Amino acids: CASSLVRLGDTQYF. This sequence joins TRBV7-9 and TRBJ2-3; D remains ambiguous. V lost 1 base, J lost 6 bases, and 11 bases lay in between. Germline V lookup: CDR1 SEHNR, CDR2 FQNEAQ (reference sequence). CDR3 length: 14 residues.

The rearrangement joins TRBV19 to TRBJ1-3; D unresolved. V was cut by 1 base and J by 0 bases, with 7 bases left in between. The CDR3 has 15 residues. In germline, CDR1 is LNHDA, CDR2 SQIVND (reference sequence). This CDR3 reads CASSIGRDSGNTIYF. CDR3 DNA sequence: TGTGCCAGTAGTATAGGGCGGGACTCTGGAAACACCATATATTTT.

V gene TRBV10-2 combines with J gene TRBJ1-2, with TRBD1 as a possible D gene (5 bases). There are 16 residues in the CDR3. The V end was cut by 0 bases, the J end by 4 bases, with 15 bases between. CDR1 and CDR2 from the germline V gene are WSHSY and SAAADI. CDR3 DNA sequence: TGCGCCAGCAGTGAGTCGCAACAGGCAGCTCCCTATGGCTACACCTTC. The encoded protein is CASSESQQAAPYGYTF.

The chain has TRBV29-1 and TRBJ2-3; either TRBD1 or TRBD2 may supply D (5 bases each). The CDR3 spans 14 residues. The V gene lost 5 bases and the J gene lost 1 base, with 13 bases spanning the gap. CDR1 is SQVTM, CDR2 ANQGSEA, per germline. In DNA form, the CDR3 reads TGCAGCGTTAGCGTGATGGGGGGCACAGATACGCAGTATTTT. This sequence encodes CSVSVMGGTDTQYF.

This clonotype was seen many times. This sequence joins TRBV7-8 and TRBJ2-7; 7 nucleotides line up with TRBD1. The CDR3 loop spans 14 amino acids. V gave up 3 bases and J gave up 6 bases; unmatched junction bases: 8. Per the germline V gene, CDR1 is SGHVS and CDR2 is FQNEAQ. The CDR3 bases are TGTGCCAGCAGCTTCGGGACAGTTTCCAGCGAGCAGTACTTC. It is translated as CASSFGTVSSEQYF.

This chain uses TRBV10-3 with TRBJ1-3; maybe TRBD1 (6 bases). The CDR3 runs 12 residues. V lost 6 bases, J lost 9 bases, and 12 bases lay in between. Germline CDR1 and CDR2: ENHRY and SYGVKD. Here the CDR3 DNA reads TGTGCCATCAGCCGAACAGGGAGCACCATATATTTT. Translation: CAISRTGSTIYF.

V is TRBV29-1 and J is TRBJ1-1; no clear D gene. Germline V gene sequence: CDR1 SQVTM, CDR2 ANQGSEA. CDR3 length: 14 amino acids. Trimming removed 3 bases from V and 5 bases from J, with 16 bases in between. The CDR3 is CSVDVRGLGTEAFF. CDR3 bases: TGCAGCGTTGATGTCCGGGGTTTGGGGACTGAAGCTTTCTTT.

The V and J genes are TRBV4-3 and TRBJ1-3; a weak D match, TRBD1 (5 bases). CDR1 is LGHNA, CDR2 YSLEER, per germline. The CDR3 has 13 amino acids. Between the trimmed V and J ends, which lost 0 bases and 11 bases, there was a span of 11 bases. CDR3 protein: CASSQESGVPIYF. Written as DNA, the CDR3 is TGCGCCAGCAGCCAAGAATCGGGGGTCCCCATATATTTT.